The 15 T cell receptor beta chains below all came from one sample that was sequenced in a study of identical twins. TCRdb processed the 5' RACE reads anew with MiXCR; each CDR3 protein has one entry. The data contain 140,000 to 150,000 distinct CDR3 sequences, roughly 3.5% of them singletons. The sequenced sample consisted of memory T cells sorted from blood. These receptors all stem from a man younger than 30 in good health.

To note about this clonotype: This clone may be a read error of a much larger clone one base away. This chain connects TRBV28 to TRBJ1-2; possibly TRBD1 for D (5 bases). The CDR3 length is 14 residues. Germline V CDR1 and CDR2: MDHEN, SYDVKM. CDR3 bases: TGTGCCAACAGTACCTTGGGGGGTAACTATGGCTACACCTTC. Residues: CANSTLGGNYGYTF.

This clonotype was counted at least ten times. V and J are TRBV5-1 and TRBJ2-2, with TRBD2 matching over 7 bases. Losses at the gene ends were 2 bases for V and 0 bases for J; bases not matched to a gene: 7. Looked up from germline, CDR1 is SGHRS and CDR2 is YFSETQ. The CDR3 has 17 amino acids. The DNA of the CDR3 is TGCGCCAGCAGCTTCGGCTCAGGACTAGCGAACACCGGGGAGCTGTTTTTT. Protein product: CASSFGSGLANTGELFF. Full variable domain (rest looked up from reference TRBV5-1 and TRBJ2-2): KAGVTQTPRYLIKTRGQQVTLSCSPISGHRSVSWYQQTPGQGLQFLFEYFSETQRNKGNFPGRFSGRQFSNSRSEMNVSTLELGDSALYLCASSFGSGLANTGELFFGEGSRLTVL.

This clonotype was seen ten or more times. This sequence joins TRBV5-6 and TRBJ2-1; D may be TRBD2 (6 bases). CDR1 is SGHDT and CDR2 is YYEEEE in the germline V gene. CDR3 size: 15 residues. V was shortened by 5 bases and J by 10 bases, with 22 bases between the two germline ends. CDR3 sequence reads: CASRRDTDGTPEQFF. The CDR3 DNA reads as TGTGCCAGCAGACGGGATACAGACGGGACTCCAGAGCAGTTCTTC. Full variable domain (rest looked up from reference TRBV5-6 and TRBJ2-1): DAGVTQSPTHLIKTRGQQVTLRCSPKSGHDTVSWYQQALGQGPQFIFQYYEEEERQRGNFPDRFSGHQFPNYSSELNVNALLLGDSALYLCASRRDTDGTPEQFFGPGTRLTVL.

This clonotype was counted at least ten times. As DNA, the CDR3 is TGCAGTCTCATTCCCCCGGGAGTCTACAATGAGCAGTTCTTC. This encodes CSLIPPGVYNEQFF. The gene calls are TRBV20-1 and TRBJ2-1; D possibly corresponds to TRBD2 (6 bases). CDR3 size: 14 residues. Between the trimmed V and J ends, which lost 8 bases and 3 bases, there was a span of 17 bases. Per the germline V gene, CDR1 is DFQATT and CDR2 is SNEGSKA (reference sequence).

This clonotype was observed a handful of times. The chain uses TRBV18 and TRBJ2-3; D is perhaps TRBD2 (6 bases). The CDR3 covers 15 residues. Between the trimmed V and J ends, which lost 3 bases and 1 base, there was a span of 11 bases. CDR1 and CDR2 from the germline V gene are KGHSH and LQKENI. The CDR3 DNA reads as TGTGCCAGCTCACCCATCCCTAGCGGCACAGATACGCAGTATTTT. Protein product: CASSPIPSGTDTQYF.

In its sample, this clonotype was seen a few times. The V and J genes are TRBV11-3 and TRBJ2-2; D may be TRBD1 (5 bases). The CDR3 consists of 17 residues. CDR1 is SGHNT, CDR2 YENEEA, per germline. Trimming took 5 bases from V and 6 from J, leaving 22 bases between them. CDR3 region: CASSPHGGRALPGELFF. Here the CDR3 DNA reads TGTGCCAGCAGCCCCCATGGCGGCAGGGCCCTCCCCGGGGAGCTGTTTTTT.

This clonotype was seen ten or more times. The rearrangement uses TRBV7-9 and TRBJ2-7; the match to TRBD1 covers 10 bases. The CDR3 extends over 16 amino acids. Germline V lookup: CDR1 SEHNR, CDR2 FQNEAQ (reference sequence). Losses at the gene ends were 2 bases for V and 2 bases for J; bases not matched to a gene: 6. CDR3 residues: CASSLPGQGFAYEQYF. CDR3 DNA sequence: TGTGCCAGCAGCTTACCGGGACAGGGGTTTGCCTACGAGCAGTACTTC.

Ten or more counts support this clonotype. The chain's CDR3 is CASSLTGYTGGYTF. DNA of the CDR3: TGTGCCAGCAGCCTGACAGGATACACAGGCGGCTACACCTTC. The rearrangement links TRBV7-3 to TRBJ1-2; tentatively, D is TRBD1 (6 bases). The V gene lost 5 bases and the J gene lost 8 bases, with 18 bases spanning the gap. The germline V gene encodes CDR1 SGHTA and CDR2 FQGTGA. CDR3 length: 14 amino acids.

The table lists this clonotype with many counts. The chain combines TRBV7-8 with TRBJ1-4; possible D gene TRBD1, 6 bases. Germline lookup yields CDR1 SGHVS and CDR2 FQNEAQ. The V gene lost 2 bases and the J gene lost 6 bases, with 10 bases spanning the gap. There are 14 residues in the CDR3. For the CDR3, the DNA is TGTGCCAGCAGCTTACGGAGGGGGGATGAAAAACTGTTTTTT. Translated: CASSLRRGDEKLFF.

This clonotype was counted at least ten times. This chain's CDR3 is CASSSYSGTETQYF. The CDR3 nucleotides read TGTGCCAGCAGTAGCTATAGCGGGACAGAGACCCAGTACTTC. The chain combines TRBV28 with TRBJ2-5; 8 bases agree with TRBD2. This CDR3 is 14 amino acids long. The V segment lost 5 bases and the J segment 4 bases; nucleotides outside the gene matches: 6. CDR1 is MDHEN, CDR2 SYDVKM, per germline. Variable domain in full (rest from reference TRBV28 and TRBJ2-5): DVKVTQSSRYLVKRTGEKVFLECVQDMDHENMFWYRQDPGLGLRLIYFSYDVKMKEKGDIPEGYSVSREKKERFSLILESASTNQTSMYLCASSSYSGTETQYFGPGTRLLVL.

This clonotype was recorded at least ten times. This sequence joins TRBV5-6 and TRBJ1-1; the D is unclear. The V gene lost 0 bases and the J gene lost 2 bases, with 17 bases spanning the gap. CDR3 length: 17 amino acids. Per germline, CDR1 SGHDT and CDR2 YYEEEE. Here the CDR3 DNA reads TGTGCCAGCAGCTTGGATACCTTTGAAGGCGGCAACACTGAAGCTTTCTTT. As protein: CASSLDTFEGGNTEAFF.

This clonotype came up many times. This chain links TRBV6-2 or TRBV6-3 with TRBJ2-1; D unresolved. From germline, CDR1 is MNHEY and CDR2 SVGEGT. Between the trimmed V and J ends, which lost 3 bases and 9 bases, there was a span of 6 bases. The CDR3 spans 11 residues. The CDR3 reads CASSYYSEQFF. The CDR3 coding sequence is TGTGCCAGCAGTTATTATAGTGAGCAGTTCTTC.

This clonotype was detected ten times or more. The chain employs TRBV20-1 and TRBJ2-7; a possible D gene is TRBD1 (6 bases). The CDR3 has 14 residues. Germline V gene data show CDR1 as DFQATT and CDR2 as SNEGSKA (reference sequence). The V end was cut by 5 bases, the J end by 6 bases, with 20 bases between. The CDR3 DNA reads as TGCAGTGCTCTGAACAGGGTAAGGGCCTCCGAGCAGTACTTC. It specifies CSALNRVRASEQYF.

At least ten counts were recorded for this clonotype. This sequence joins TRBV9 and TRBJ1-2, with D hard to call. CDR1 is SGDLS, CDR2 YYNGEE, per germline. Trimming took 2 bases from V and 4 from J, leaving 6 bases between them. CDR3 length: 12 residues. As DNA, the CDR3 is TGTGCCAGCAGCGTGATCGGCTATGGCTACACCTTC. Protein product: CASSVIGYGYTF.

This clonotype was observed a few times. This chain links TRBV19 with TRBJ1-2; D uncertain. The CDR3 loop spans 16 amino acids. Germline values: CDR1 LNHDA, CDR2 SQIVND (reference sequence). V lost 1 base to trimming and J lost 4 bases, with 16 bases between them. The CDR3 spells CASSIGGLRPSYGYTF. The CDR3 region has the DNA TGTGCCAGTAGTATAGGAGGACTCCGCCCTAGCTATGGCTACACCTTC.